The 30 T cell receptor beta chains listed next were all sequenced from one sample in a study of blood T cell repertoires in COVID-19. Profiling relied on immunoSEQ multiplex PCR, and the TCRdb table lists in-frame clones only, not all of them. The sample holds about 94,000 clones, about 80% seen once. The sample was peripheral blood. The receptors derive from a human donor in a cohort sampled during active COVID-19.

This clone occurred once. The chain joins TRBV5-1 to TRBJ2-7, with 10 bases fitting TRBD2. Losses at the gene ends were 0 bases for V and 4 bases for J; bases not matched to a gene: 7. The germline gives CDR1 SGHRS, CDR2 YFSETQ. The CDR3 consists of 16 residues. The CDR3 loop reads CASSLASQREGYEQYF. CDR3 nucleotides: TGCGCCAGCAGCTTGGCAAGCCAGCGGGAGGGATACGAGCAGTACTTC. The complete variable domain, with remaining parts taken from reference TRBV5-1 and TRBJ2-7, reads KAGVTQTPRYLIKTRGQQVTLSCSPISGHRSVSWYQQTPGQGLQFLFEYFSETQRNKGNFPGRFSGRQFSNSRSEMNVSTLELGDSALYLCASSLASQREGYEQYFGPGTRLTVT.

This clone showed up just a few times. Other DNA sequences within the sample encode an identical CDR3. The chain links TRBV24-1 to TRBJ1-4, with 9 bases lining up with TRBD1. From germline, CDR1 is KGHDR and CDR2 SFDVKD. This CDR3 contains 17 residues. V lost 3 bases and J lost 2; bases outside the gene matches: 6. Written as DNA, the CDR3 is TGTGCCACCAGTGATACCGGGACAGGGACTACTAATGAAAAACTGTTTTTT. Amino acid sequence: CATSDTGTGTTNEKLFF.

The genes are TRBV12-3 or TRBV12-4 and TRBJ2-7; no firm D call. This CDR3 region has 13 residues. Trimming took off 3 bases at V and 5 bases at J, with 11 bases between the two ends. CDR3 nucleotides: TGTGCCAGCAGTTTGTCGGGTACCCACGAGCAGTACTTC. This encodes CASSLSGTHEQYF.

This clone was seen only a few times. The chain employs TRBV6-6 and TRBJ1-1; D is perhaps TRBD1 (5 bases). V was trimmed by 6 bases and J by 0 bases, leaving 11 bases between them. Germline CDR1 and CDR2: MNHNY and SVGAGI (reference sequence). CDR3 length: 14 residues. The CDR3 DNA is TGTGCCAGCAGAGTGGGGCAGATGAACACTGAAGCTTTCTTT. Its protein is CASRVGQMNTEAFF.

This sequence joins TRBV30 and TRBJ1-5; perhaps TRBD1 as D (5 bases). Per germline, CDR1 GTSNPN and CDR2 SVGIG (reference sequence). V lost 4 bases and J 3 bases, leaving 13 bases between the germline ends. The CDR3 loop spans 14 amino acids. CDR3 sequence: CAWTLGTANQPQHF. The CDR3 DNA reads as TGTGCCTGGACCCTAGGGACTGCCAATCAGCCCCAGCATTTT.

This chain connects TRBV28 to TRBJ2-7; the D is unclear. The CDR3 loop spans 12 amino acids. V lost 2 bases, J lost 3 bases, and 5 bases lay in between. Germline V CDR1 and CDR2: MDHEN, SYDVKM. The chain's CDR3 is CASSLGHYEQYF. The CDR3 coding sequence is TGTGCCAGCAGTTTAGGGCACTACGAGCAGTACTTC.

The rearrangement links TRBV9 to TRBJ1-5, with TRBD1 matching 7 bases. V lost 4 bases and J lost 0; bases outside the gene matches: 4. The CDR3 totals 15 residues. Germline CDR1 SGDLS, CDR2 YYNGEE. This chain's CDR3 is CASSPGQNSNQPQHF. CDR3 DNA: TGTGCCAGCAGCCCGGGACAGAATAGCAATCAGCCCCAGCATTTT.

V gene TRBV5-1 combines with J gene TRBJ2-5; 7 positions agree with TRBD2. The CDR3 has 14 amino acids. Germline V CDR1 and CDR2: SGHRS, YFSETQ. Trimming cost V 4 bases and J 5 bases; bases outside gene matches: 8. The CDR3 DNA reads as TGCGCCAGCAGCCGGGGCGGGAGTCGTGAGACCCAGTACTTC. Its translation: CASSRGGSRETQYF.

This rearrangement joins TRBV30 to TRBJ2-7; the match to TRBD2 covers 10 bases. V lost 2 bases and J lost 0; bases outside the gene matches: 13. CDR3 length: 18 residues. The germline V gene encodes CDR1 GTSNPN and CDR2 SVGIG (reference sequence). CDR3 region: CAWSPWTSGLINSYEQYF. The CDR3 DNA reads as TGTGCCTGGAGTCCATGGACTAGCGGACTAATCAACTCCTACGAGCAGTACTTC.

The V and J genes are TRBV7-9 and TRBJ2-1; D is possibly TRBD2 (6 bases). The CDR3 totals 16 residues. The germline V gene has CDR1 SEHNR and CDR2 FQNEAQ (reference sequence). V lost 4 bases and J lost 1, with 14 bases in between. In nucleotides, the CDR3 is TGTGCCAGCAGCTCCCGCGGGAAAGGGTCCTACAATGAGCAGTTCTTC. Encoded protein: CASSSRGKGSYNEQFF.

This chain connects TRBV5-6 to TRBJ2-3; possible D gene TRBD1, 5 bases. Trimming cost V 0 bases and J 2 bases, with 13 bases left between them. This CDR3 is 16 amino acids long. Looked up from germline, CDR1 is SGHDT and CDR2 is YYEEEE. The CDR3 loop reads CASSLEGIRTTDTQYF. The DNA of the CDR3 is TGTGCCAGCAGCTTGGAGGGGATTAGGACCACAGATACGCAGTATTTT.

The CDR3 coding sequence is TGTGCCAGCAGCACAGGGACTAGCGGTTTTACGGCCCAGTACTTC. It translates to CASSTGTSGFTAQYF. The chain is built from TRBV5-4 and TRBJ2-5, with TRBD2 matching over 11 bases. The CDR3 has 15 residues. Germline CDR1 is SGHNT and CDR2 is YYREEE (reference sequence). V shed 4 bases, J shed 9 bases, and the junction held 11 bases outside the gene matches. The full variable domain, its missing parts supplied by reference TRBV5-4 and TRBJ2-5, is ETGVTQSPTHLIKTRGQQVTLRCSSQSGHNTVSWYQQALGQGPQFIFQYYREEENGRGNFPPRFSGLQFPNYSSELNVNALELDDSALYLCASSTGTSGFTAQYFGPGTRLLVL.

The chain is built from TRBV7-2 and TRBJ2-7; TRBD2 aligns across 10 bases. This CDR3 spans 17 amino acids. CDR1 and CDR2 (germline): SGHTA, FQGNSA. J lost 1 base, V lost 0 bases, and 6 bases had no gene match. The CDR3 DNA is TGTGCCAGCAGCTTAGCGGCGAGGACTAGCGGTTCCTACGAGCAGTACTTC. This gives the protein CASSLAARTSGSYEQYF.

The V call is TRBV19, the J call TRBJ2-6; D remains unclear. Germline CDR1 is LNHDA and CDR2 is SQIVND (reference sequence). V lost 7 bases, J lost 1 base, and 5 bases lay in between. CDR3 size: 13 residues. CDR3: CASTLSGANVLTF. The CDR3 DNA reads TGTGCCAGTACCCTTTCTGGGGCCAACGTCCTGACTTTC.

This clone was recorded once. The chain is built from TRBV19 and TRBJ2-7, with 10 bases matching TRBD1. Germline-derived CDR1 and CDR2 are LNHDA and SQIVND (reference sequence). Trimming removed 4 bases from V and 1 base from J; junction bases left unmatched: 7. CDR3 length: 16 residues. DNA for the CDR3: TGTGCCAGTAGTACGCTCGGGACAGGGGCTTCCTACGAGCAGTACTTC. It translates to CASSTLGTGASYEQYF.

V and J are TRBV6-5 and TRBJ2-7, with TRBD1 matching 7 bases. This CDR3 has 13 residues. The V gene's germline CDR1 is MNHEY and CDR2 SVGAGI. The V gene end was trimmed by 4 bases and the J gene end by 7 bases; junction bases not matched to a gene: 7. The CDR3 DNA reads TGTGCCAGCAGTTCCCGACAGGGCGATGAGCAGTACTTC. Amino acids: CASSSRQGDEQYF.

The CDR3 region has the DNA TGTGCTAGTGGTTTCGGAGAGACCCAGTACTTC. Translating gives CASGFGETQYF. The chain employs TRBV12-5 and TRBJ2-5; D is ambiguous. Trimming took 3 bases from V and 4 from J, leaving 3 bases between them. This CDR3 contains 11 residues. CDR1 is LGHNT, CDR2 FRNRAP, per germline.

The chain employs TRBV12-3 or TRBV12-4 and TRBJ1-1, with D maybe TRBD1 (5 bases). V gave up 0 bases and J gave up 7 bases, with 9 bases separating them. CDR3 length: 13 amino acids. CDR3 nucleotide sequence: TGTGCCAGCAGTTTAGCGGAGGGGATTGAAGCTTTCTTT. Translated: CASSLAEGIEAFF.

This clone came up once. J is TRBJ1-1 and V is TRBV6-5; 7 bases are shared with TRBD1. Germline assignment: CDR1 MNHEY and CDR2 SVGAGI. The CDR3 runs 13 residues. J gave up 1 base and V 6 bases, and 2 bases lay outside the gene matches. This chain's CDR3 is CASRRQGNTEAFF. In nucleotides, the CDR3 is TGTGCCAGCAGAAGACAGGGGAACACTGAAGCTTTCTTT.

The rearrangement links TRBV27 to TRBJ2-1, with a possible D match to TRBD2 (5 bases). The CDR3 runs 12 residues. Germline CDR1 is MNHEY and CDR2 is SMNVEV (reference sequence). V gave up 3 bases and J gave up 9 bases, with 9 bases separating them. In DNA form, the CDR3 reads TGTGCCAGCAGTTTTAGAGCGGCTGAGCAGTTCTTC. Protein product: CASSFRAAEQFF.

This CDR3 is CSVGQGAFTEAFF. The CDR3 coding sequence is TGCAGCGTTGGACAGGGGGCGTTTACTGAAGCTTTCTTT. The chain recombines TRBV29-1 with TRBJ1-1, with 10 bases aligning to TRBD1. V was clipped by 4 bases and J by 5 bases; unmatched bases: 4. The CDR3 has 13 amino acids. Germline CDR1 is SQVTM and CDR2 is ANQGSEA.

The CDR3 region is CASSAGTASYEQYF. As DNA, the CDR3 is TGTGCCAGCAGCGCGGGGACTGCCTCCTACGAGCAGTACTTC. V is TRBV13 and J is TRBJ2-7, with a weak D call TRBD2 (6 bases). The CDR3 is made up of 14 amino acids. V lost 5 bases, J lost 0 bases, and 11 bases lay in between. The germline V gene has CDR1 PRHDT and CDR2 FYEKMQ (reference sequence).

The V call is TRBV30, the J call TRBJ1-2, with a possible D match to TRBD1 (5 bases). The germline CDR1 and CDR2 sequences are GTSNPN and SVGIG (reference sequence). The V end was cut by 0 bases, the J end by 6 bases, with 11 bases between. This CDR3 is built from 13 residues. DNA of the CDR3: TGTGCCTGGAGTGTATGGGGGAGGGATGGCTACACCTTC. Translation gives CAWSVWGRDGYTF.

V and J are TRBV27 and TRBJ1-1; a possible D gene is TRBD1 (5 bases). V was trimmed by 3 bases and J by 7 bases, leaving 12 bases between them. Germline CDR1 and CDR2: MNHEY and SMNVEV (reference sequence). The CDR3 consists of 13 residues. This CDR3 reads CASSFRQGGEAFF. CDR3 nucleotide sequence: TGTGCCAGCAGTTTCCGGCAGGGTGGTGAAGCTTTCTTT.

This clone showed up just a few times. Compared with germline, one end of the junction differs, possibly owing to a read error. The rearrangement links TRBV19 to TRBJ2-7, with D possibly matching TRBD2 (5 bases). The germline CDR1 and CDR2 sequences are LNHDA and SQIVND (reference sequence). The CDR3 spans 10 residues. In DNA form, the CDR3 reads TGTGCCAGTAGTATCGACTACCCCCGCTTC. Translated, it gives CASSIDYPRF.

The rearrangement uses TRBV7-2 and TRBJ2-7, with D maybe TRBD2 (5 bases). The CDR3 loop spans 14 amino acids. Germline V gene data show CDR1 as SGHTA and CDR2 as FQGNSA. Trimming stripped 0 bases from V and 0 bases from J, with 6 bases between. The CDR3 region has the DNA TGTGCCAGCAGCTTAGCTAGCGTCTCCTACGAGCAGTACTTC. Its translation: CASSLASVSYEQYF.

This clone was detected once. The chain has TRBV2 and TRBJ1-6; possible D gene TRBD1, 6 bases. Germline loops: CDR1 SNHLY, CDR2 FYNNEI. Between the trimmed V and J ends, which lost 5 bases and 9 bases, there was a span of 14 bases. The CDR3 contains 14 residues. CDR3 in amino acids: CASSQTGRTSPLHF. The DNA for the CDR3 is TGTGCCAGCAGTCAGACAGGCCGAACTTCACCCCTCCACTTT.

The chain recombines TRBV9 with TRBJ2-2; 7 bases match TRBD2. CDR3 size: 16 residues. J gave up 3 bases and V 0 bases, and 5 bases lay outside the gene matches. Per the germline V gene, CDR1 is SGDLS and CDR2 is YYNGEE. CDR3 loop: CASSVDGDYYTGELFF. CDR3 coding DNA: TGTGCCAGCAGCGTAGACGGGGACTACTACACCGGGGAGCTGTTTTTT.

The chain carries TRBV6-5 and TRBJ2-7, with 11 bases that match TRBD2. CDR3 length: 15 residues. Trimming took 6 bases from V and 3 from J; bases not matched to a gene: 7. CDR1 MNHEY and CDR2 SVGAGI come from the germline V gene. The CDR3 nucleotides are TGTGCCAGCAGCCCCCGACTAGCGGGAAACTACGAGCAGTACTTC. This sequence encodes CASSPRLAGNYEQYF.

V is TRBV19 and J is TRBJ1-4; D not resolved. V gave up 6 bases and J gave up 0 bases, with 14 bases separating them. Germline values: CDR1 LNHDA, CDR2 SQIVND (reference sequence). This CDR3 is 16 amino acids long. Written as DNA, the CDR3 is TGTGCCAGTAGACGGGTGGCATTTGCAACTAATGAAAAACTGTTTTTT. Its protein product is CASRRVAFATNEKLFF.